A selection of T cell receptor beta chains follows, all from one sample in a study of blood T cell repertoires in COVID-19. Profiling relied on immunoSEQ multiplex PCR, and the TCRdb table lists in-frame clones only, not all of them. Here the sample spans some 97,000 clones, more than 85% being singletons. The specimen was peripheral blood. These receptors were taken from a man in his sixties with acute or convalescent COVID-19. The conserved cysteine and the conserved F or W are not part of the CDR3 here. A clone size is listed for some rows: how often the clone was seen (once, few, many), or a class if it is expanded.

CDR3aa | v_gene | abundance
SAAPRDRVNEQF | TRBV29-1 | NA
AIMGGQSYNEQF | TRBV10-3 | few
ASSLRLATGELF | TRBV19 | NA
ASSEPRGLGSPLH | TRBV6-1 | once
ASSAWTDYGYT | TRBV11-2 | NA
ATSDFSRREQF | TRBV24-1 | NA
ASGHGQYTDTQY | TRBV3-1/TRBV3-2 | NA
ASSTLAGGPNEQF | TRBV19 | NA
ASTKGGGANTGELF | TRBV19 | NA
ASSIGRGQAKNIQY | TRBV19 | once
ATSRGLAGTYNEQF | TRBV15 | NA
ASSRYSGGHNEQF | TRBV7-2 | NA
ASSLMGRSTGANVLT | TRBV5-4 | NA
ASSQTGGAYQPQH | TRBV28 | NA
ASSPPPGLAGGITGELF | TRBV3-1/TRBV3-2 | NA
ASSPTFRSYNEQF | TRBV6-5 | NA
SAAGGEQY | TRBV20-1 | NA
ASSLQGVKGYT | TRBV28 | NA
ASSEAAGSNTEAF | TRBV6-1 | NA
ASSLDPGYSYEQY | TRBV11-2 | NA
ASSPGGDSGGAF | TRBV11-2 | NA
SASDKNTEAF | TRBV20-1 | once